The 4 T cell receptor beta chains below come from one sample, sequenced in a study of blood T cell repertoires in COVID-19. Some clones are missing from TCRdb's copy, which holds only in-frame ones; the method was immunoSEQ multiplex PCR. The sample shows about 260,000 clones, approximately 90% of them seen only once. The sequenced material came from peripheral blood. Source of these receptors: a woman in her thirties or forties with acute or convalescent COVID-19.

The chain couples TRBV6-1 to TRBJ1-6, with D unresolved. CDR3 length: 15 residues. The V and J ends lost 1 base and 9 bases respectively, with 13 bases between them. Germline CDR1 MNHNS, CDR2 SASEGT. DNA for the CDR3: TGTGCCAGCAGTGAAGTTCCCCTAGCCCCTTCACCCCTCCACTTT. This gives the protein CASSEVPLAPSPLHF.

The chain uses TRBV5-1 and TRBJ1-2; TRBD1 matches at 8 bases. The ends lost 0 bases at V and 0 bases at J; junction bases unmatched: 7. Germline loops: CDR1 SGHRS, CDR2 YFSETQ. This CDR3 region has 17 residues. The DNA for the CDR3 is TGCGCCAGCAGCTTGGAGGCAGGGGGCACCCCTAACTATGGCTACACCTTC. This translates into CASSLEAGGTPNYGYTF. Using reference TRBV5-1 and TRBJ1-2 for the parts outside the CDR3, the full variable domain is KAGVTQTPRYLIKTRGQQVTLSCSPISGHRSVSWYQQTPGQGLQFLFEYFSETQRNKGNFPGRFSGRQFSNSRSEMNVSTLELGDSALYLCASSLEAGGTPNYGYTFGSGTRLTVV.

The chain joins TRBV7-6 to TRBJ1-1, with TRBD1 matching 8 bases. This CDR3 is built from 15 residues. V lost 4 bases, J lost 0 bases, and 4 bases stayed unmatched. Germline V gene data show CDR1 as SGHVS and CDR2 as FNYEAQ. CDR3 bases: TGTGCCAGCAGCTCGTCACAGGGGGTGAACACTGAAGCTTTCTTT. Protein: CASSSSQGVNTEAFF.

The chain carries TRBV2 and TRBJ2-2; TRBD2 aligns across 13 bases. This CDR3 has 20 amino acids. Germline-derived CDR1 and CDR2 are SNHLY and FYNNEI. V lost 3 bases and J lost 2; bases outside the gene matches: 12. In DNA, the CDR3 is TGTGCCAGCAGTGACCCACTAGGACTAGCGGGGGCCCGAAACACCGGGGAGCTGTTTTTT. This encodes CASSDPLGLAGARNTGELFF. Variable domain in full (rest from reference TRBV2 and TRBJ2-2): EPEVTQTPSHQVTQMGQEVILRCVPISNHLYFYWYRQILGQKVEFLVSFYNNEISEKSEIFDDQFSVERPDGSNFTLKIRSTKLEDSAMYFCASSDPLGLAGARNTGELFFGEGSRLTVL.